These 31 T cell receptor beta chains were all obtained from the same sample, sequenced in a study of T-cell reconstitution after alpha-beta-depleted transplantation in children. Using unique molecular identifiers, the investigators prepared the TCRbeta library. MiXCR was run by TCRdb on the PCR reads, yielding one entry per CDR3 protein. The table includes a few hundred thousand distinct CDR3 sequences, approximately 13% detected once. The sample consisted of PBMCs, mostly from graft donor cells, taken 360 days after TCRalphabeta/CD19-depleted stem cell transplant. The receptors come from a male patient aged 10-17 years who had a stem cell transplant for acute myeloid leukemia, so the T cells may come from the graft donor.

V gene TRBV15 combines with J gene TRBJ2-5; 10 nucleotides agree with TRBD1. The CDR3 has 15 amino acids. Germline lookup yields CDR1 LNHNV and CDR2 YYDKDF (reference sequence). V dropped 6 bases and J dropped 3; count of bases not matched to a gene: 7. This CDR3 is CATRASGTGEETQYF. The CDR3 coding sequence is TGTGCCACCAGAGCATCCGGGACAGGGGAAGAGACCCAGTACTTC.

The V call is TRBV6-2 or TRBV6-3, the J call TRBJ2-1; TRBD1 is a possible D gene (6 bases). The CDR3 contains 14 residues. V was pared by 2 bases and J by 3 bases, with 8 bases between. The V gene's germline CDR1 is MNHEY and CDR2 SVGEGT. This CDR3 reads CASSYRTVYNEQFF. The CDR3 DNA follows: TGTGCCAGCAGTTACAGGACAGTCTACAATGAGCAGTTCTTC.

The V gene is TRBV7-2, the J gene TRBJ2-7; D possibly corresponds to TRBD2 (5 bases). CDR3 size: 15 residues. The germline V and J ends were trimmed by 1 base and 4 bases, with 14 bases remaining between them. Germline V gives CDR1 SGHTA, CDR2 FQGNSA. The CDR3 protein is CASSLVGELIYEQYF. CDR3 in DNA: TGTGCCAGCAGCTTAGTTGGGGAGCTGATTTACGAGCAGTACTTC.

This chain connects TRBV4-2 to TRBJ2-1; D remains ambiguous. Trimming stripped 0 bases from V and 10 bases from J, with 13 bases between. The CDR3 loop spans 14 amino acids. Per the germline V gene, CDR1 is LGHNA and CDR2 is YNFKEQ. Written as DNA, the CDR3 is TGTGCCAGCAGCCAAGATAGACTGGGTAGGGAGCAGTTCTTC. Amino acid sequence: CASSQDRLGREQFF.

Ten or more counts support this clonotype. The chain uses TRBV20-1 and TRBJ2-3, with D hard to call. V was clipped by 3 bases and J by 4 bases, with 11 bases between them. Germline CDR1 is DFQATT and CDR2 is SNEGSKA (reference sequence). CDR3 length: 13 residues. The CDR3 loop is CSARGEVPDTQYF. CDR3 DNA sequence: TGCAGTGCTAGGGGTGAGGTTCCAGATACGCAGTATTTT.

This clonotype was counted a few times. The chain joins TRBV29-1 to TRBJ2-2, with 8 bases lining up with TRBD2. This CDR3 comprises 16 residues. V shed 1 base and J 6 bases; nucleotides not matched to a gene: 10. CDR1 SQVTM and CDR2 ANQGSEA come from the germline V gene. The CDR3 reads CSVEGEETSVSGELFF. The CDR3 DNA sequence: TGCAGCGTTGAAGGGGAGGAGACTAGCGTATCCGGGGAGCTGTTTTTT.

This clonotype was observed at least ten times. The chain joins TRBV27 to TRBJ1-2, with unresolved D. The CDR3 is made up of 13 amino acids. The V end lost 5 bases, the J end lost 0 bases, and 7 bases lay between the germline ends. The germline V gene has CDR1 MNHEY and CDR2 SMNVEV (reference sequence). The chain's CDR3 is CASSPEANYGYTF. The CDR3 bases are TGTGCCAGCAGTCCAGAAGCTAACTATGGCTACACCTTC.

This sequence joins TRBV18 and TRBJ2-5; TRBD2 might be the D (6 bases). CDR1 and CDR2 (germline): KGHSH, LQKENI. This CDR3 has 15 residues. V was clipped by 4 bases and J by 4 bases, with 16 bases between them. This chain's CDR3 is CASSHSRGNGETQYF. The CDR3 bases are TGTGCCAGCTCACACAGCCGGGGGAACGGAGAGACCCAGTACTTC.

The chain is built from TRBV5-1 and TRBJ2-5; TRBD2 aligns across 7 bases. The CDR3 has 17 residues. The germline V gene has CDR1 SGHRS and CDR2 YFSETQ. J lost 4 bases, V lost 1 base, and 13 bases had no gene match. CDR3: CASSLISGKGVGETQYF. CDR3 nucleotides: TGCGCCAGCAGCTTGATAAGCGGGAAGGGAGTTGGAGAGACCCAGTACTTC.

This clonotype was recorded many times. The chain has TRBV7-2 and TRBJ2-1; 7 bases align to TRBD1. The V segment lost 5 bases and the J segment 6 bases; nucleotides outside the gene matches: 7. Germline V gene lookup returns CDR1 SGHTA and CDR2 FQGNSA. CDR3 length equals 14 residues. The CDR3: CASSKTGFGNEQFF. CDR3 nucleotide sequence: TGTGCCAGCAGCAAGACAGGGTTTGGCAATGAGCAGTTCTTC. Looking up the rest from reference TRBV7-2 and TRBJ2-1 gives the full variable domain: GAGVSQSPSNKVTEKGKDVELRCDPISGHTALYWYRQSLGQGLEFLIYFQGNSAPDKSGLPSDRFSAERTGGSVSTLTIQRTQQEDSAVYLCASSKTGFGNEQFFGPGTRLTVL.

This clonotype was seen ten or more times. The chain is built from TRBV20-1 and TRBJ1-4; D not certain. There are 15 residues in the CDR3. CDR1 and CDR2 (germline): DFQATT, SNEGSKA (reference sequence). V was shortened by 0 bases and J by 0 bases, with 8 bases between the two germline ends. In DNA form, the CDR3 reads TGCAGTGCTAGAGATCGTTGGCCAACTAATGAAAAACTGTTTTTT. Translating gives CSARDRWPTNEKLFF.

This chain links TRBV12-3 or TRBV12-4 with TRBJ2-7; D is ambiguous. The germline V and J ends were trimmed by 6 bases and 7 bases, with 16 bases remaining between them. The CDR3 is 13 residues long. The CDR3 reads CASRSGPGGEQYF. The CDR3 DNA reads TGTGCCAGCAGGTCCGGACCGGGCGGAGAGCAGTACTTC.

The chain employs TRBV9 and TRBJ2-5, with 7 bases lining up with TRBD1. CDR3 length: 14 amino acids. J was trimmed by 1 base and V by 2 bases; bases with no gene match: 2. The germline V gene has CDR1 SGDLS and CDR2 YYNGEE. CDR3 DNA sequence: TGTGCCAGCAGCGTCCGGGACAGCCAAGAGACCCAGTACTTC. The encoded protein is CASSVRDSQETQYF.

The rearrangement links TRBV30 to TRBJ1-1; no clear D. Trimming stripped 7 bases from V and 3 bases from J, with 9 bases between. CDR3 length: 11 amino acids. Germline CDR1 and CDR2: GTSNPN and SVGIG (reference sequence). The CDR3 loop is CASYDYTEAFF. CDR3 nucleotides: TGTGCCTCTTACGACTACACTGAAGCTTTCTTT.

The V call is TRBV15, the J call TRBJ2-2; possibly TRBD1 for D (6 bases). Looked up from germline, CDR1 is LNHNV and CDR2 is YYDKDF (reference sequence). This CDR3 spans 13 amino acids. V dropped 9 bases and J dropped 2 bases, with 10 bases sitting between them. The CDR3 coding sequence is TGTGCCACGAGGACAGATAACACCGGGGAGCTGTTTTTT. Translated, it gives CATRTDNTGELFF.

The chain has TRBV28 and TRBJ2-4; tentatively, D is TRBD1 (7 bases). The CDR3 spans 16 residues. The germline V and J ends were trimmed by 11 bases and 8 bases, with 28 bases remaining between them. The germline CDR1 and CDR2 sequences are MDHEN and SYDVKM. The DNA of the CDR3 is TGTGCCTCCCGTGAGGAGGGGGCCTTCCAAACGGACATTCAGTACTTC. Protein: CASREEGAFQTDIQYF.

The sample holds a few counts of this clonotype. This chain joins TRBV20-1 and TRBJ2-3, with TRBD1 matching over 9 bases. V lost 5 bases to trimming and J lost 3 bases; unmatched junction nucleotides: 9. The CDR3 is 15 residues long. Germline CDR1 DFQATT, CDR2 SNEGSKA (reference sequence). The CDR3 here is CSADRGEWGTDTQYF. DNA for the CDR3: TGCAGTGCTGACAGGGGGGAATGGGGGACAGATACGCAGTATTTT.

There are a few counts of this clonotype. The V call is TRBV20-1, the J call TRBJ2-3; 7 bases align to TRBD2. CDR1 is DFQATT, CDR2 SNEGSKA, per germline (reference sequence). V was clipped by 5 bases and J by 0 bases; unmatched bases: 2. The CDR3 is 13 residues long. For the CDR3, the DNA is TGCAGTGCTGGGCGGGGGAGCACAGATACGCAGTATTTT. This sequence encodes CSAGRGSTDTQYF.

A few counts support this clonotype. J is TRBJ2-1 and V is TRBV6-5; D remains ambiguous. Germline CDR1 reads MNHEY; CDR2 reads SVGAGI. V was shortened by 2 bases and J by 8 bases, with 10 bases between the two germline ends. This CDR3 is 13 amino acids long. The CDR3 reads CASSYVRLDEQFF. For the CDR3, the DNA is TGTGCCAGCAGTTACGTACGTCTCGATGAGCAGTTCTTC.

The CDR3 DNA reads as TGTGCCAGCAGCCCGCTCCCCGGGGAGGCGAACACCGGGGAGCTGTTTTTT. It yields the protein CASSPLPGEANTGELFF. This chain uses TRBV7-9 with TRBJ2-2; possibly TRBD2 for D (6 bases). Germline values: CDR1 SEHNR, CDR2 FQNEAQ (reference sequence). The CDR3 runs 17 residues. V gave up 5 bases and J gave up 0 bases, with 16 bases separating them.

This clonotype was seen a few times. The chain couples TRBV5-1 to TRBJ2-1; 7 nucleotides align to TRBD2. CDR1 is SGHRS, CDR2 YFSETQ, per germline. The CDR3 covers 19 residues. V dropped 0 bases and J dropped 0; count of bases not matched to a gene: 12. The DNA of the CDR3 is TGCGCCAGCAGCTTGGTTGTCCTCTTTGGCGGGAGCTCCTACAATGAGCAGTTCTTC. As protein: CASSLVVLFGGSSYNEQFF.

Ten or more counts support this clonotype. The chain combines TRBV7-2 with TRBJ2-1, with a tentative D call TRBD2 (6 bases). The germline CDR1 and CDR2 sequences are SGHTA and FQGNSA. Trimming removed 5 bases from V and 1 base from J, with 15 bases in between. The CDR3 is 16 residues long. The CDR3 sequence is CASSRHTGTSYNEQFF. In DNA form, the CDR3 reads TGTGCCAGCAGCCGTCACACCGGGACTTCCTACAATGAGCAGTTCTTC.

This clonotype was observed a few times. The chain uses TRBV25-1 and TRBJ2-7; 8 bases map to TRBD1. The CDR3 covers 14 residues. In germline, CDR1 is MGHDK, CDR2 SYGVNS. The ends lost 4 bases at V and 3 bases at J; junction bases unmatched: 5. CDR3 in DNA: TGTGCCAGCAGTGGTGGGACAGGCGACTACGAGCAGTACTTC. Its translation: CASSGGTGDYEQYF.

The sample holds a few counts of this clonotype. V and J are TRBV5-1 and TRBJ2-3, with 8 bases identical to TRBD1. J gave up 2 bases and V 6 bases, and 14 bases lay outside the gene matches. In germline, CDR1 is SGHRS, CDR2 YFSETQ. The CDR3 runs 17 residues. CDR3 DNA sequence: TGCGCCAGCACCGTTGATGGACAGGGACGAAACACAGATACGCAGTATTTT. Residues: CASTVDGQGRNTDTQYF.

The chain couples TRBV2 to TRBJ1-1; the D gene is possibly TRBD1 (6 bases). Per the germline V gene, CDR1 is SNHLY and CDR2 is FYNNEI. This CDR3 comprises 13 residues. Trimming took off 5 bases at V and 6 bases at J, with 13 bases between the two ends. CDR3 region: CASSTGQISEAFF. Written as DNA, the CDR3 is TGTGCCAGCAGTACCGGACAGATCTCTGAAGCTTTCTTT.

V is TRBV6-2 or TRBV6-3 and J is TRBJ2-7; possible D gene TRBD1, 5 bases. The V gene's germline CDR1 is MNHEY and CDR2 SVGEGT. V shed 6 bases and J shed 2 bases, with 11 bases lying between them. CDR3 length: 13 amino acids. CDR3 DNA: TGTGCCAGCAGAATTACAGGCACCTACGAGCAGTACTTC. It specifies CASRITGTYEQYF.

The chain employs TRBV5-1 and TRBJ2-5; D is possibly TRBD1 (6 bases). Germline CDR1 and CDR2: SGHRS and YFSETQ. V shed 4 bases and J shed 5 bases, with 15 bases lying between them. This CDR3 contains 14 residues. The CDR3 DNA is TGCGCCAGCAGCAGGGACATCCCCGGGGAGACCCAGTACTTC. Amino acid sequence: CASSRDIPGETQYF. The full variable domain, in which reference TRBV5-1 and TRBJ2-5 provide the parts outside the CDR3, is KAGVTQTPRYLIKTRGQQVTLSCSPISGHRSVSWYQQTPGQGLQFLFEYFSETQRNKGNFPGRFSGRQFSNSRSEMNVSTLELGDSALYLCASSRDIPGETQYFGPGTRLLVL.

The J gene is TRBJ2-5, the V gene TRBV5-1; 12 positions agree with TRBD2. Trimming at V came to 6 bases and at J to 3 bases, leaving 9 bases not matched to a gene. Looked up from germline, CDR1 is SGHRS and CDR2 is YFSETQ. The CDR3 is 16 amino acids. The CDR3 coding sequence is TGCGCCAGCACCCTCCGACTAGCGGGAGTCGAAGAGACCCAGTACTTC. It encodes CASTLRLAGVEETQYF.

The chain employs TRBV30 and TRBJ2-7; 8 nucleotides line up with TRBD1. From germline, CDR1 is GTSNPN and CDR2 SVGIG (reference sequence). J gave up 6 bases and V 0 bases, and 19 bases lay outside the gene matches. The CDR3 has 18 amino acids. For the CDR3, the DNA is TGTGCCTGGAGTGTACTAAGGACAGGGTGGAACTTGGGGGCCGAGCAGTACTTC. Translation gives CAWSVLRTGWNLGAEQYF.

This clonotype has at least ten counts. The rearrangement joins TRBV28 to TRBJ1-5; TRBD1 matches 7 bases. Germline V CDR1 and CDR2: MDHEN, SYDVKM. V lost 5 bases to trimming and J lost 2 bases; unmatched junction nucleotides: 6. The CDR3 length is 15 residues. The DNA of the CDR3 is TGTGCCAGCAGTCTACAGGGGAAGGGCAATCAGCCCCAGCATTTT. Translating it yields CASSLQGKGNQPQHF.

This clonotype was counted at least ten times. This chain connects TRBV6-1 to TRBJ2-2, with 9 bases fitting TRBD2. The CDR3 is made up of 15 amino acids. The junction had 2 bases not matched to a gene; V was cut back by 5 bases and J by 1 base. Germline V gene sequence: CDR1 MNHNS, CDR2 SASEGT. The CDR3 loop reads CASSLAGKNTGELFF. The CDR3 DNA sequence: TGTGCCAGCAGTCTAGCGGGGAAGAACACCGGGGAGCTGTTTTTT.